This T cell receptor beta chain was observed in a study of regulatory T cells in long-lasting Graves disease (dated by TCRdb to 2020 to 2022). About the investigation overall: Patients with newly diagnosed Graves' disease had been on antithyroid drugs for under 3 months. Peripheral blood TCR sequencing and RNA sequencing compared persistent Graves' disease patients with newly diagnosed Graves' disease patients. The study took place in China and was registered as a clinical trial. A total of some 33 samples were covered by TCR sequencing, comprising some 13 persistent and around 20 newly diagnosed Graves' disease patients.

The library was made by multiplex PCR. These reads were obtained on an Illumina HiSeq 4000. To build TCR beta libraries, CDR3 regions were amplified by Arm-PCR using iRepertoire HTBI primers. Before sequencing, the PCR products underwent gel purification. The authors' analysis ran thus. Across samples, 62 TRBV and 15 or so TRBJ segments were identified and used for gene usage analysis of CDR3 amino acid clonotypes. COPE and FqMerger were used to merge filtered high-quality paired reads into contigs. Contigs were aligned with BLAST to IMGT TRBV, TRBD and TRBJ reference genes, and CDR3 was defined per IMGT. Any clonotype with a frequency above 0.1% was counted as a highly expanded clone. Shannon entropy served as the measure of repertoire diversity, while the Gini coefficient captured V-J evenness. A clonotype was considered public if more than one individual shared it. TCRdb reran the public reads through fastp at Q25 and MiXCR, keeping productive beta chains. Every distinct CDR3 protein forms one entry, paired with its most common genes and DNA. The V and J calls and clone size are TCRdb's, not the authors'. Counted in this sample were 400,000 to 500,000 distinct CDR3 sequences; 14% to 15% of them appeared once. The ten top clones hold approximately 16% of the sample.

From cysteine to phenylalanine, the CDR3 is 20 amino acids long. This entry keeps only the CDR3 DNA: 60 bases, framed from base 1. CDR1 LGHNT and CDR2 FRNRAP are derived from the germline V gene. The paper's findings and limits, for the study overall: The small sample size was acknowledged by the authors as a limitation that may reduce accuracy. Persistent disease showed preferential use of TRBV28, TRBJ1-2 and TRBJ2-5, whereas newly diagnosed disease favored TRBV20-1 and TRBJ2-1. More public clonotypes were shared among persistent patients (fewer than 3,000) than among newly diagnosed patients (under 1,000). Lower TCR Shannon entropy and fewer highly expanded clones were observed in persistent Graves' disease patients than in newly diagnosed patients, which suggested clonal expansion. Sequencing and analysis were limited to the TCR beta chain. Only peripheral blood was studied, because thyroid tissue, the primary lesion, was inaccessible.

The time point label corresponds to: newly diagnosed GD, antithyroid drugs for less than 3 months. For both TCR sequencing and RNA sequencing, RNA was extracted from PBMCs in TRIzol. Graves' disease was diagnosed according to American Thyroid Association guidelines. Recruitment of patients was carried out at an endocrinology department in Xi'an, China. From each patient, approximately 9.9 milliliters of peripheral blood was collected into an EDTA anticoagulant tube. Ficoll Paque Plus density gradient separation was used to isolate PBMCs, and no additional T cell sorting was done. An Agilent 2100 Bioanalyzer and agarose gel were used to assess RNA quality, and a NanoDrop 2000 was used to measure RNA concentration. Points on this clonotype: What antigen it recognizes has not been identified. Germline and junction disagree at one end, which may indicate a read error.

These sequences were also reported in another study, on T cells in Graves' hyperthyroidism and ophthalmopathy. The second source states: Graves' hyperthyroidism was defined as stable when no progression to ophthalmopathy occurred over 18 months of follow-up. The hyperthyroidism patients were between 18 and 65 years old and newly diagnosed, with a disease duration of less than 2 months. Exclusion was applied to patients with uncontrolled infections, other autoimmune diseases, pregnancy or lactation. Diagnoses relied on clinical symptoms, serum thyroxine and TRAb, thyroid ultrasound and orbital computed tomography. For the first round of RT-PCR on the TCR CDR3, the HTBI primer set was used together with the Qiagen OneStep RT-PCR kit. Most expanded thyroid clonotypes (frequency above 0.001) were also detected in blood, a finding suggesting that blood repertoires may reflect thyroid immune responses. A model built on a 13 V-J signature distinguished ophthalmopathy from stable hyperthyroidism, reaching over 85% sensitivity and around 82% specificity in cross-validation and 80%/75% in testing. In validation, the model predicted progression to ophthalmopathy with 65% to 71% sensitivity and approximately 72% specificity, a median of about 6.7 months before onset. To identify distinguishing TCR V-J signatures, a discovery cohort of about 95 patients was used, comprising 43 with Graves' ophthalmopathy and 57 with stable Graves' hyperthyroidism. Prospective prediction of ophthalmopathy was tested in an independent validation cohort of some 20 hyperthyroidism patients and some 17 patients who later progressed to ophthalmopathy. The 100 or so discovery patients were divided at random into training and test sets in a 7:3 ratio. In several Graves' hyperthyroidism patients, the study also compared T-cell repertoires from thyroid tissue with T-cell repertoires from blood. After blood sampling, hyperthyroidism patients were treated with methimazole at a starting dose of 30 mg daily, and ophthalmopathy patients were treated with high-dose intravenous methylprednisolone. Libraries were constructed in a second round of multiplex PCR, after which size selection and purification were carried out. Libraries were sequenced paired-end with 100 bp reads on an Illumina HiSeq2000. Raw data were processed with SOAPnuke, discarding reads with adapters, uncalled bases, mean Phred below 15, or no exact constant-primer or identifier match. COPE v1.2.5 was used to merge high-quality paired reads, and clonotypes were defined as unique nucleotide sequences. MiTCR v1.1 was used to align the clonotypes against IMGT TRBV, TRBD and TRBJ reference segments. The analysis included only V-J combinations with a frequency above 0.0001, which together covered roughly 99% of the repertoires. The TCS score was defined as the ratio of F50 (clonal expansion) to E x V (chaos), calculated using BLOSUM62-based TCRdist between CDR3 peptides within each V-J. Welch's t-statistics and random forest reduced around 550 V-J features to roughly 13, which were used in a naive Bayes classifier (R e1071). Sample size was not statistically predetermined, and investigators were not blinded to group allocation. TCR Vbeta CDR3 sequencing of 120 to 150 peripheral blood samples (under 45 ophthalmopathy, 75 to 80 hyperthyroidism and roughly 17 progressor patients) is reported in the paper.

The sequences come from peripheral blood mononuclear cells (PBMCs), collected at new diagnosis, from a patient treated with antithyroid drugs. The rearranged segments are TRBV12-5 and TRBJ1-1, with 8 central nucleotides matching TRBD1. The TCR sequence derives from a woman under 40 with Graves disease. Donor details come from another sample of the same person, matched by shared clones. CDR3 reads: CTSGLLPKSDRVLTNTEAFF. The DNA sequence follows: TGTACTAGTGGTTTGCTCCCGAAGTCGGACAGGGTTCTGACGAACACTGAAGCTTTCTTT.